This T cell receptor (beta chain) was sequenced in a study of blood T cells in healthy people across ages. Germline lookup yields CDR1 LGHNA and CDR2 YSLEER. The CDR3 spans 14 residues. The ends were cut back, 4 bases at V and 3 bases at J, with 10 bases in the middle. Alongside a J-beta primer mix, a sample-barcoded 5' primer served in a second PCR lasting about 6 to 11 cycles. TCRdb itself ran the 5' RACE reads through MiXCR, one entry per CDR3 protein. The sample has about 1.4 million distinct CDR3 sequences; almost 60% are singletons. The TCR sequence derives from a young man in good health. The sequenced sample was blood. The chain is built from TRBV4-3 and TRBJ2-1; tentatively, D is TRBD1 (6 bases). The CDR3 protein is CASSPDSHYNEQFF. Here the CDR3 DNA reads TGCGCCAGCAGCCCGGACAGCCACTACAATGAGCAGTTCTTC.